Each of the 20 T cell receptor beta chains below was sequenced from the same sample in a study of radiotherapy plus CTLA-4 blockade in lung cancer. Assay used: immunoSEQ multiplex PCR; TCRdb lists only in-frame clones, some missing. The repertoire includes about 110,000 clones, roughly 84% of them detected once, and over 2% sits in the top ten. The input for sequencing was peripheral blood, taken from a patient treated with radiotherapy plus ipilimumab. The receptor source for this set is a human donor with non-small cell lung cancer that progressed on radiotherapy plus ipilimumab. Some clones in this sample may be carry-over from other donors' samples.

Written as DNA, the CDR3 is TGCGCCAGCAGCGAGAGCCATAGTGGTTCACCCCTCCACTTT. This translates into CASSESHSGSPLHF. The chain links TRBV4-3 to TRBJ1-6; no definite D call. Trimming stripped 5 bases from V and 9 bases from J, with 14 bases between. The CDR3 has 14 amino acids. CDR1 and CDR2 (germline): LGHNA, YSLEER.

The chain uses TRBV9 and TRBJ2-1; possible D gene TRBD1, 6 bases. V lost 2 bases to trimming and J lost 2 bases, with 11 bases between them. CDR3 length equals 15 residues. Looked up from germline, CDR1 is SGDLS and CDR2 is YYNGEE. The CDR3 spells CASSVTGSPYNEQFF. The DNA of the CDR3 is TGTGCCAGCAGCGTTACAGGGTCCCCCTACAATGAGCAGTTCTTC.

The chain has TRBV7-3 and TRBJ2-1, with 11 nucleotides matching TRBD1. V was clipped by 3 bases and J by 11 bases; unmatched bases: 6. The germline V gene has CDR1 SGHTA and CDR2 FQGTGA. CDR3 size: 14 residues. DNA of the CDR3: TGTGCCAGCAGCTTGCCCGGGACAGGGGGTAAGCAGTTCTTC. This translates into CASSLPGTGGKQFF. Full variable domain (remainder filled in from reference TRBV7-3 and TRBJ2-1): GAGVSQTPSNKVTEKGKYVELRCDPISGHTALYWYRQSLGQGPEFLIYFQGTGAADDSGLPNDRFFAVRPEGSVSTLKIQRTERGDSAVYLCASSLPGTGGKQFFGPGTRLTVL.

This chain links TRBV11-1 with TRBJ2-1; 7 bases fit TRBD2. From germline, CDR1 is SGHAT and CDR2 FQDESV (reference sequence). This CDR3 has 14 amino acids. V lost 5 bases to trimming and J lost 6 bases; unmatched junction nucleotides: 7. CDR3 region: CASSIGLGRNEQFF. For the CDR3, the DNA is TGTGCCAGCAGCATCGGACTAGGTCGCAATGAGCAGTTCTTC.

The chain carries TRBV27 and TRBJ1-5; TRBD1 might be the D (5 bases). The CDR3 has 14 amino acids. Germline CDR1 and CDR2: MNHEY and SMNVEV (reference sequence). V shed 3 bases and J shed 5 bases, with 11 bases lying between them. The DNA for the CDR3 is TGTGCCAGCAGTTTCAGGGAAGGACATCAGCCCCAGCATTTT. This encodes CASSFREGHQPQHF.

The gene calls are TRBV28 and TRBJ1-3; 7 bases line up with TRBD1. The CDR3 runs 15 residues. The trim removed 2 bases at V and 3 bases at J, leaving 4 bases unmatched. The germline CDR1 and CDR2 sequences are MDHEN and SYDVKM. This CDR3 is CASSLGGGDGNTIYF. DNA for the CDR3: TGTGCCAGCAGTTTAGGAGGGGGCGATGGAAACACCATATATTTT. The full variable domain, in which reference TRBV28 and TRBJ1-3 provide the parts outside the CDR3, is DVKVTQSSRYLVKRTGEKVFLECVQDMDHENMFWYRQDPGLGLRLIYFSYDVKMKEKGDIPEGYSVSREKKERFSLILESASTNQTSMYLCASSLGGGDGNTIYFGEGSWLTVV.

V and J are TRBV7-9 and TRBJ2-5, with unresolved D. V was trimmed by 5 bases and J by 5 bases, leaving 3 bases between them. The germline gives CDR1 SEHNR, CDR2 FQNEAQ (reference sequence). This CDR3 comprises 10 residues. CDR3 sequence: CASSPETQYF. The CDR3 DNA is TGTGCCAGCAGCCCGGAGACCCAGTACTTC.

The chain links TRBV9 to TRBJ1-3; 10 bases map to TRBD1. The germline V gene has CDR1 SGDLS and CDR2 YYNGEE. CDR3 length equals 17 residues. V shed 0 bases and J 2 bases; nucleotides not matched to a gene: 5. The CDR3 DNA reads as TGTGCCAGCAGCGTAGGCGGGACAGGGGCGGCTGGAAACACCATATATTTT. Its protein product is CASSVGGTGAAGNTIYF.

This CDR3 is CASSPDEGRWTEAFF. CDR3 DNA sequence: TGTGCCAGCAGCCCCGATGAGGGGCGGTGGACTGAAGCTTTCTTT. The chain joins TRBV4-2 to TRBJ1-1, with D maybe TRBD1 (5 bases). V lost 4 bases to trimming and J lost 5 bases, with 17 bases between them. The CDR3 totals 15 residues. Germline V gene lookup returns CDR1 LGHNA and CDR2 YNFKEQ.

With regard to this clone: An end of the junction does not agree with germline; a read error may underlie this. CDR3 in amino acids: CARSGLAGGRGGELFF. CDR3 coding DNA: TGTGCCCGCAGTGGGCTAGCGGGGGGGCGCGGCGGGGAGCTGTTTTTT. The chain is built from TRBV2 and TRBJ2-2; 12 bases match TRBD2. Germline CDR1 and CDR2: SNHLY and FYNNEI. This CDR3 spans 16 amino acids.

This clone appeared once. The chain has TRBV7-8 and TRBJ1-2; D is unclear. The CDR3 contains 14 residues. Trimming pared 3 bases from V and 1 base from J, leaving 9 bases between. Looked up from germline, CDR1 is SGHVS and CDR2 is FQNEAQ. As DNA, the CDR3 is TGTGCCAGCAGCTTTTTCCGACTTAACTATGGCTACACCTTC. Its protein product is CASSFFRLNYGYTF.

CDR3 region: CASSIGQGGETQYF. The CDR3 nucleotides are TGTGCCAGCAGTATAGGACAGGGAGGAGAGACCCAGTACTTC. The rearrangement uses TRBV2 and TRBJ2-5, with TRBD1 matching 8 bases. The CDR3 has 14 amino acids. V lost 5 bases to trimming and J lost 4 bases; unmatched junction nucleotides: 6. Per germline, CDR1 SNHLY and CDR2 FYNNEI. Full variable domain (remainder filled in from reference TRBV2 and TRBJ2-5): EPEVTQTPSHQVTQMGQEVILRCVPISNHLYFYWYRQILGQKVEFLVSFYNNEISEKSEIFDDQFSVERPDGSNFTLKIRSTKLEDSAMYFCASSIGQGGETQYFGPGTRLLVL.

The chain recombines TRBV7-9 with TRBJ2-1; TRBD1 aligns across 9 bases. Germline trimming cut 1 base from V and 7 bases from J; bases unmatched to any gene: 2. CDR3 length: 14 residues. The V gene's germline CDR1 is SEHNR and CDR2 FQNEAQ (reference sequence). CDR3 coding DNA: TGTGCCAGCAGCTTAGGGACAGGGGAAAATGAGCAGTTCTTC. Its protein product is CASSLGTGENEQFF.

The rearrangement uses TRBV5-1 and TRBJ2-7; D possibly corresponds to TRBD1 (5 bases). The CDR3 sequence is 15 residues long. Trimming pared 1 base from V and 0 bases from J, leaving 11 bases between. Germline-derived CDR1 and CDR2 are SGHRS and YFSETQ. CDR3 DNA: TGCGCCAGCAGCTTGCAGGGATCCCGCTCCTACGAGCAGTACTTC. It translates to CASSLQGSRSYEQYF.

The chain employs TRBV7-9 and TRBJ1-5; 7 nucleotides line up with TRBD1. CDR1 and CDR2 (germline): SEHNR, FQNEAQ (reference sequence). V was pared by 4 bases and J by 5 bases, with 5 bases of the junction left unmatched. The CDR3 runs to 14 residues. As DNA, the CDR3 is TGTGCCAGCAGCTCCTATACAGGGGATCAGCCCCAGCATTTT. It translates to CASSSYTGDQPQHF.

The V call is TRBV10-3, the J call TRBJ2-1; 7 bases line up with TRBD1. This CDR3 region has 16 residues. V gave up 7 bases and J gave up 0 bases; unmatched junction bases: 9. Looked up from germline, CDR1 is ENHRY and CDR2 is SYGVKD. CDR3 protein: CAITETGQRSYNEQFF. CDR3 nucleotide sequence: TGTGCCATCACCGAGACAGGGCAACGCTCCTACAATGAGCAGTTCTTC.

The genes are TRBV6-5 and TRBJ2-3; no reliable D call. V lost 5 bases and J 0 bases, leaving 9 bases between the germline ends. This CDR3 is 14 amino acids long. From germline, CDR1 is MNHEY and CDR2 SVGAGI. The CDR3 DNA reads as TGTGCCAGCAGTGTGGCAGAGAGCACAGATACGCAGTATTTT. As protein: CASSVAESTDTQYF.

This clone showed up just a few times. The chain has TRBV30 and TRBJ2-7; 8 bases match TRBD1. V trimming: 3 bases; J trimming: 11 bases; junction bases outside the gene matches: 12. CDR1 and CDR2 (germline): GTSNPN, SVGIG (reference sequence). There are 13 residues in the CDR3. The CDR3 sequence: CAWSVTGVSYEYF. CDR3 DNA sequence: TGTGCCTGGAGCGTGACAGGGGTGTCTTACGAGTACTTC.

The chain combines TRBV10-3 with TRBJ1-4, with D maybe TRBD1 (5 bases). The CDR3 is 16 amino acids. Germline CDR1 ENHRY, CDR2 SYGVKD. V shed 3 bases and J shed 2 bases, with 13 bases lying between them. The CDR3, as DNA: TGTGCCATCAGTGACCCAGGGAGGGACACTAATGAAAAACTGTTTTTT. It yields the protein CAISDPGRDTNEKLFF.

The chain joins TRBV7-9 to TRBJ1-5; 7 nucleotides line up with TRBD1. The CDR3 covers 15 residues. V was clipped by 2 bases and J by 5 bases; unmatched bases: 6. Germline CDR1 SEHNR, CDR2 FQNEAQ (reference sequence). The CDR3: CASSLQGGEDQPQHF. CDR3 bases: TGTGCCAGCAGCTTACAGGGGGGGGAGGATCAGCCCCAGCATTTT.